Listed below are T cell receptor beta chains from one sample, sequenced in a study of blood T cell repertoires in COVID-19. TCRdb's copy holds only in-frame clones and misses some; the assay was immunoSEQ multiplex PCR. The profile shows roughly 79,000 clones, 80% to 90% of them singletons. Material: peripheral blood. These receptors were obtained from a woman in her fifties or sixties with acute or convalescent COVID-19. The CDR3 runs from the conserved cysteine through the conserved F or W. D genes are given only for firm matches. Clone size is given for some rows only: seen once, a few or many times, or a class if the clone is expanded.

V gene	J gene	D gene	clone size	CDR3 DNA	CDR3 protein
TRBV19	TRBJ1-2	TRBD1	.	TGTGCCAGTAGACGCTTTCGACAGGGTGGGGGAGCTAACTATGGCTACACCTTC	CASRRFRQGGGANYGYTF
TRBV7-9	TRBJ2-4	TRBD2	.	TGTGCCAGCAGCCCCTCTCAGCGCGGGGGTCGAAACATTCAGTACTTC	CASSPSQRGGRNIQYF
TRBV12-3/TRBV12-4	TRBJ1-1	TRBD1	once	TGTGCCAGCAGGGGACAGGGTGCCCCTGAAGCTTTCTTT	CASRGQGAPEAFF
TRBV11-1	TRBJ2-7	TRBD2	.	TGTGCCAGCAGCTCCCACAGCGGGGCCCTCTACGAGCAGTACTTC	CASSSHSGALYEQYF
TRBV28	TRBJ2-5	TRBD2	.	TGTGCCAGCAGTCCCCGGGGGGAATGGGAAGAGACCCAGTACTTC	CASSPRGEWEETQYF
TRBV18	TRBJ1-2	.	.	TGTGCCAGCTCACCACCCGGGGGTAAACCATATGGCTACACCTTC	CASSPPGGKPYGYTF
TRBV28	TRBJ2-2	TRBD2	.	TGTGCCAGCAGTTTAGCGGGAGCGAACACCGGGGAGCTGTTTTTT	CASSLAGANTGELFF
TRBV7-8	TRBJ1-1	.	.	TGTGCCAGCAGCCGTCAGGAATCGTTGGCTTTCTTT	CASSRQESLAFF
TRBV27	TRBJ2-1	.	.	TGTGCCAGCAGTTTAGCAGGTTTCGATGAGCAGTTCTTC	CASSLAGFDEQFF
TRBV5-6	TRBJ1-5	TRBD1	.	TGTGCCAGCAGCTTGGCGGGGGTAGGGGGCTCCAATCAGCCCCAGCATTTT	CASSLAGVGGSNQPQHF
TRBV11-2	TRBJ1-6	.	.	TGTGCCAGCAGCTTCAGGGCTGAAAATTCACCCCTCCACTTT	CASSFRAENSPLHF
TRBV5-1	TRBJ2-7	TRBD2	.	TGCGCCAGCAGCTTGGCCTTGGATAGCGGGAGCTACGAGCAGTACTTC	CASSLALDSGSYEQYF
TRBV2	TRBJ1-1	.	.	TGTGCCACCAACAGGATCATGAACACTGAAGCTTTCTTT	CATNRIMNTEAFF
TRBV3-1/TRBV3-2	TRBJ1-2	.	.	TGTGCCAGCAGCCAAGGTGGGCTGGTGGGGCACTATGGCTACACCTTC	CASSQGGLVGHYGYTF
TRBV13	TRBJ2-1	TRBD2	.	TGTGCCAGCAGCTTAGGGGTGGGAACTAGCGGGGGGATTTACAATGAGCAGTTCTTC	CASSLGVGTSGGIYNEQFF
TRBV30	TRBJ1-1	.	.	TGTGCCTGGAGTGTAAATTCGGGCACTGAAGCTTTCTTT	CAWSVNSGTEAFF
TRBV19	TRBJ2-1	TRBD2	.	TGTGCCAGTAGTCCCGGGAGGGTTGAGCAGTTCTTC	CASSPGRVEQFF
TRBV15	TRBJ2-7	TRBD1	.	TGTGCCACCAGCAGCCGCGGGGACAGGGGGCGGTACGAGCAGTACTTC	CATSSRGDRGRYEQYF
TRBV19	TRBJ2-3	TRBD2	once	TGTGCCAGTAGTATTCGGAGGTTAGCGGGGACGCGCACAGATACGCAGTATTTT	CASSIRRLAGTRTDTQYF
TRBV19	TRBJ1-5	.	.	TGTGCCAGGTCTAGCGGCGGCGCCGGCAATCAGCCCCAGCATTTT	CARSSGGAGNQPQHF
TRBV7-9	TRBJ2-2	.	few	TGTGCCAGCAGCTTAGCGGGCAGGGCGCGCGGGGAGCTGTTTTTT	CASSLAGRARGELFF
TRBV19	TRBJ2-2	.	.	TGTGCCAGTACCCATAGACCGGAGGCCGGGGAGCTGTTTTTT	CASTHRPEAGELFF
TRBV2	TRBJ2-5	TRBD2	.	TGTGCCAGCAGCCTCGGGAGCGGGGGAGCAGAGACCCAGTACTTC	CASSLGSGGAETQYF
TRBV6-6	TRBJ1-2	TRBD1	.	TGTGCCAGCGGGACGACAGGGGAGGGCTACACCTTC	CASGTTGEGYTF
TRBV5-1	TRBJ2-1	.	.	TGCGCCAGCAGCTTGGAGGGGGGGCACGGTAGTGAGCAGTTCTTC	CASSLEGGHGSEQFF
TRBV5-4	TRBJ1-1	TRBD1	.	TGTGCCAGCAGCTCAACAGGGGACACTGAAGCTTTCTTT	CASSSTGDTEAFF